Described below is a single TCR beta chain sequence and its context. Sequencing used immunoSEQ multiplex PCR; TCRdb keeps in-frame clones, though not all of them. The sample includes some 240,000 clones, 80% to 85% of them seen just once. Germline values: CDR1 MNHEY, CDR2 SVGAGI. V lost 5 bases to trimming and J lost 1 base, with 9 bases between them. This CDR3 is 14 amino acids long. These data belong to a study of Tregs in tolerant kidney transplant recipients. The receptor's source is a human donor in good health. V gene TRBV6-5 combines with J gene TRBJ1-5; unclear D gene. Input material: CD4+ T cells from blood. CDR3 coding DNA: TGTGCCAGCAGTGAACGTCAGAGCAATCAGCCCCAGCATTTT. Protein product: CASSERQSNQPQHF.